This T cell receptor beta chain was recorded in a study of post-analysis software for immune sequencing data. Study in general: There were relapsing-remitting, secondary progressive and progressive-relapsing multiple sclerosis among the disease courses included.

The TCR beta cDNA libraries contained unique molecular identifiers. The source material, about 0.9 to 10 million T cells, gave rise to about 520,000 cDNA molecules. Via MiXCR, TCRdb re-called the PCR reads, giving one row per CDR3 protein. Of about 260,000 distinct CDR3 sequences listed, less than 40% are singletons. Germline V gene lookup returns CDR1 SGHVS and CDR2 FQNEAQ. The CDR3 runs to 17 residues. V trimming: 3 bases; J trimming: 2 bases; junction bases outside the gene matches: 6. This clonotype was seen at least ten times. As yet, its antigen is unknown. Study-level findings and limits: The five TRBV segments detected at higher frequency in patients than in controls included TRBV5-6, TRBV5-1 and TRBV20-1.

This chain links TRBV7-8 with TRBJ2-4, with 11 bases that match TRBD1. Sequencing was carried out using blood. The clonotype originates from a girl aged 5 to 17 with multiple sclerosis. Here the CDR3 reads CASSLAGTGGTKNIQYF. As DNA, the CDR3 is TGTGCCAGCAGCTTGGCCGGGACAGGGGGAACCAAAAACATTCAGTACTTC.